Given below is one TCR beta chain in context. Its antigen is undetermined. The record originates from a study of OX40 agonist ivuxolimab in advanced cancers. As for the study in general: Dose-escalation patients had hepatocellular carcinoma, melanoma, renal cell or head and neck cancer.

The method was immunoSEQ multiplex PCR; TCRdb's version includes in-frame clones alone and lacks a portion of them. The repertoire holds tens of thousands of clones, around four fifths seen once, with 1.5% to 2% in the top ten. Study results and limitations: Dosing at 0.1 to 3.0 mg/kg was accompanied by clonal expansion of CD4+ and CD8+ blood T cells by week 6. Expanded clones were, on average, more numerous in CD8+ T cells than in CD4+. Several nonresponders also turned out to have low normalized T-cell clonal expansion.

This receptor was identified in an adult with an advanced solid tumor such as melanoma, head and neck, liver or kidney cancer. The sequenced sample was CD4+ or CD8+ T cells sorted from blood, obtained in a trial of the OX40 agonist ivuxolimab.

The CDR3 spells CASGSEGRGYEKLFF. The CDR3 coding sequence is TGCGCCAGCGGCTCCGAGGGCAGGGGTTATGAAAAACTGTTTTTT. V usage is TRBV5-1 and J usage is TRBJ1-4; tentatively, D is TRBD1 (6 bases). The V gene's germline CDR1 is SGHRS and CDR2 YFSETQ. V was trimmed by 7 bases and J by 6 bases, leaving 19 bases between them. CDR3 size: 15 residues.